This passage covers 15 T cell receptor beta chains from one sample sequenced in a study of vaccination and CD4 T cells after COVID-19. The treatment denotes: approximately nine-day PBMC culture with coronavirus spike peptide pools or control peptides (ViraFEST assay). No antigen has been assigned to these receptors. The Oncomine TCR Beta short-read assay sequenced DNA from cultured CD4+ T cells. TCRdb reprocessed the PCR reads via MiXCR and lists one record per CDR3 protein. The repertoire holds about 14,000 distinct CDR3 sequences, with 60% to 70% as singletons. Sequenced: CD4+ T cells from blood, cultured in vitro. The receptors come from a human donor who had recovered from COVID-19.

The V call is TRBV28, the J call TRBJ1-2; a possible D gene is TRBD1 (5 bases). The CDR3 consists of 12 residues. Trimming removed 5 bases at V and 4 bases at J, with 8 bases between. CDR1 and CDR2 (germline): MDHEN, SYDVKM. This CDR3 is CASSPQGYGYTF. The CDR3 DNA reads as TGTGCCAGCAGTCCCCAGGGCTATGGCTACACCTTC.

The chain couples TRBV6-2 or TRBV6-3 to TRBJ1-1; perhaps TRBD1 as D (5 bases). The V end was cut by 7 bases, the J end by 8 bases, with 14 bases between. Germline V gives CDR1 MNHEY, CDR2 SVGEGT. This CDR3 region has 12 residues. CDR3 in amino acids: CASNRLDSEAFF. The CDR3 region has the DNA TGTGCCAGCAACAGATTAGACAGCGAAGCTTTCTTT.

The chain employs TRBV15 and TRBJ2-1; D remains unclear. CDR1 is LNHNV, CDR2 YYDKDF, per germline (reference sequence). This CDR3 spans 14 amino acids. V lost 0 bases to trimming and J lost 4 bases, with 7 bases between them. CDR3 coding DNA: TGTGCCACCAGCAGAGATCTAGAATACAATGAGCAGTTCTTC. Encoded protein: CATSRDLEYNEQFF.

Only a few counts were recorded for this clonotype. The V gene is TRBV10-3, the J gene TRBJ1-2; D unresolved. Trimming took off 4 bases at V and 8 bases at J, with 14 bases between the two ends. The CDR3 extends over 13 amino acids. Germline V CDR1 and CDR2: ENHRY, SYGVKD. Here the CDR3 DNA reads TGTGCCATCAGTGCGGACCCACGGAGGGGCTACACCTTC. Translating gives CAISADPRRGYTF.

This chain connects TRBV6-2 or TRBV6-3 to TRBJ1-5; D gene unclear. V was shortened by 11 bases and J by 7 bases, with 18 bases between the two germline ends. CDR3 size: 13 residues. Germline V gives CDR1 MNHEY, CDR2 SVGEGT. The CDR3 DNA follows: TGTGCCGGGCCCCAGGCTGGAAGACAGCCCCAGCATTTT. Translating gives CAGPQAGRQPQHF.

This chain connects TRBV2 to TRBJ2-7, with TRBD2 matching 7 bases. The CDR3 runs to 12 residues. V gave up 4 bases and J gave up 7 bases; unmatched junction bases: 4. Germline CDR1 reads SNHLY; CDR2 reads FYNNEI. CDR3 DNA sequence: TGTGCCAGCAGTGGTAGGGAGGGGGAGCAGTACTTC. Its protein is CASSGREGEQYF.

The DNA of the CDR3 is TGTGCCAGCTCACCACCGAGAACTAGCACAGATACGCAGTATTTT. It specifies CASSPPRTSTDTQYF. The J gene is TRBJ2-3, the V gene TRBV18; D not certain. CDR3 length: 15 amino acids. Germline V lookup: CDR1 KGHSH, CDR2 LQKENI. The germline V and J ends were trimmed by 0 bases and 0 bases, with 7 bases remaining between them.

CDR3 DNA sequence: TGTGCCATCAGTGAGACCCCGGGGGGTAGCAATCAGCCCCAGCATTTT. Encoded protein: CAISETPGGSNQPQHF. The rearrangement joins TRBV10-3 to TRBJ1-5, with a weak D call TRBD1 (5 bases). The CDR3 contains 16 residues. Trimming removed 2 bases from V and 0 bases from J, with 11 bases in between. Germline CDR1 ENHRY, CDR2 SYGVKD.

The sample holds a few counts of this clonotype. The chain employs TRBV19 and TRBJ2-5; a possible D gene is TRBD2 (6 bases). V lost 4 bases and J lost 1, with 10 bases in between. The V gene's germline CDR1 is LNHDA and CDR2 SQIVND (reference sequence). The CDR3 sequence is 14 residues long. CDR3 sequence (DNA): TGTGCCAGTAGTACCACGGGACTCCAAGAGACCCAGTACTTC. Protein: CASSTTGLQETQYF.

The CDR3 spells CASATRSYRTPNEKLFF. The CDR3 DNA is TGCGCCAGCGCGACACGGTCGTACAGGACCCCTAATGAAAAACTGTTTTTT. V is TRBV10-1 and J is TRBJ1-4, with D maybe TRBD1 (5 bases). The CDR3 runs to 17 residues. The V end was cut by 8 bases, the J end by 3 bases, with 22 bases between. From germline, CDR1 is WNHNN and CDR2 SYGVQD (reference sequence).

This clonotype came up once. The CDR3 coding sequence is TGTGCCAGCACCCTAAGGGAGGGCTCCTACGAGCAGTACTTC. It codes for CASTLREGSYEQYF. The gene calls are TRBV6-1 and TRBJ2-7; TRBD2 agrees at 7 bases. Germline V gene lookup returns CDR1 MNHNS and CDR2 SASEGT. The CDR3 runs 14 residues. Trimming at V came to 7 bases and at J to 0 bases, leaving 6 bases not matched to a gene.

In nucleotides, the CDR3 is TGCGCCAGCAGCTTGGACGGGCGGGGAGACACTGAAGCTTTCTTT. Protein sequence: CASSLDGRGDTEAFF. This chain uses TRBV5-1 with TRBJ1-1; unclear D gene. V lost 0 bases, J lost 3 bases, and 12 bases lay in between. The germline V gene has CDR1 SGHRS and CDR2 YFSETQ. The CDR3 has 15 residues.

CDR3 amino acids: CASTQGYGNTIYF. CDR3 bases: TGTGCCAGCACACAGGGTTACGGAAACACCATATATTTT. This sequence joins TRBV9 and TRBJ1-3, with D perhaps TRBD1 (6 bases). Germline lookup yields CDR1 SGDLS and CDR2 YYNGEE. The CDR3 extends over 13 amino acids. V lost 6 bases and J lost 4, with 11 bases in between.

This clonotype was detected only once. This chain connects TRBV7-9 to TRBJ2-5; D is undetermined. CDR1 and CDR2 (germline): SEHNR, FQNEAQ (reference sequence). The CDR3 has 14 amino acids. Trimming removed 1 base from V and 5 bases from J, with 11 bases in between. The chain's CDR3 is CASSLEPELETQYF. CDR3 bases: TGTGCCAGCAGCTTAGAGCCAGAGTTGGAGACCCAGTACTTC.

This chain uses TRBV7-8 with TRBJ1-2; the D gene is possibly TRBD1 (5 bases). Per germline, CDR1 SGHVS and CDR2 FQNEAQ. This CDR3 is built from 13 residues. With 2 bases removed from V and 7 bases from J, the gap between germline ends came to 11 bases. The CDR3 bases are TGTGCCAGCAGCTTATATGAAGGGGCTGGCTACACCTTC. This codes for CASSLYEGAGYTF.